The next 21 T cell receptor beta chains were all read from a single sample in a study of regulatory T cells in long-lasting Graves disease. The sample's time point: newly diagnosed GD, antithyroid drugs for less than 3 months. Construction of the TCR library relied on RNA isolated from PBMCs. Sequencing libraries for TCR beta were prepared with iRepertoire HTBI primers and Arm-PCR of CDR3 regions. Via MiXCR, TCRdb re-called the multiplex PCR reads, giving one row per CDR3 protein. Among about 450,000 distinct CDR3 sequences listed, roughly 17% were seen once. A further study also used this sample, focusing on T cells in Graves' hyperthyroidism and ophthalmopathy.

This material consisted of peripheral blood mononuclear cells (PBMCs), taken at new diagnosis, from a patient treated with antithyroid drugs. Receptor source: a woman aged 25 to 45 with Graves disease.

This clonotype showed up many times. The gene calls are TRBV27 and TRBJ2-5, with D possibly called TRBD1 or TRBD2 (5 bases each). Germline V lookup: CDR1 MNHEY, CDR2 SMNVEV (reference sequence). Trimming removed 6 bases from V and 5 bases from J, with 13 bases in between. CDR3 length: 13 amino acids. CDR3 loop: CASSLNRGETQYF. Written as DNA, the CDR3 is TGTGCCAGCAGCTTAAATCGGGGCGAGACCCAGTACTTC.

This clonotype was seen at least ten times. This chain links TRBV30 with TRBJ1-1; D might be TRBD1 (5 bases). Trimming removed 0 bases at V and 1 base at J, with 9 bases between. The CDR3 extends over 14 amino acids. Germline values: CDR1 GTSNPN, CDR2 SVGIG (reference sequence). The CDR3 protein is CAWSVEGRNTEAFF. The CDR3 bases are TGTGCCTGGAGTGTAGAGGGGAGGAACACTGAAGCTTTCTTT.

This clonotype occurred many times. This chain uses TRBV6-1 with TRBJ2-2; D remains ambiguous. Per germline, CDR1 MNHNS and CDR2 SASEGT. The length of the CDR3 is 15 residues. V lost 7 bases and J lost 1, with 13 bases in between. CDR3 sequence (DNA): TGTGCCAGCAAGAGAACGGGCCAGAACACCGGGGAGCTGTTTTTT. Protein sequence: CASKRTGQNTGELFF.

This clonotype was recorded many times. The V call is TRBV6-5, the J call TRBJ1-1; no clear D. V lost 4 bases and J lost 5, with 17 bases in between. This CDR3 region has 15 residues. CDR1 and CDR2 (germline): MNHEY, SVGAGI. DNA of the CDR3: TGTGCCAGCAGTTTGCTGGGTGCCCTGGGGACTGAAGCTTTCTTT. Its protein is CASSLLGALGTEAFF.

This rearrangement joins TRBV10-2 to TRBJ2-2; D unclear. Germline CDR1 and CDR2: WSHSY and SAAADI. This CDR3 is built from 13 residues. V was clipped by 2 bases and J by 8 bases, with 9 bases between them. CDR3: CASSERIWGELFF. In DNA form, the CDR3 reads TGCGCCAGCAGTGAGAGGATCTGGGGGGAGCTGTTTTTT.

This clonotype showed up many times. The V gene is TRBV12-3 or TRBV12-4, the J gene TRBJ1-6; TRBD1 matches 9 bases. Unmatched junction bases numbered 3, after V lost 4 bases and J lost 5 bases. The CDR3 spans 15 residues. This CDR3 reads CASSWTGADNSPLHF. The DNA of the CDR3 is TGTGCCAGCAGTTGGACAGGGGCCGATAATTCACCCCTCCACTTT.

This clonotype has just a few counts. This may come from a read error, since a much larger clone is one base off. The rearrangement uses TRBV20-1 and TRBJ2-7; 9 positions match TRBD2. Germline V gene sequence: CDR1 DFQATT, CDR2 SNEGSKA (reference sequence). The length of the CDR3 is 15 residues. The CDR3 sequence: CSASPLAGLGDELYF. For the CDR3, the DNA is TGCAGTGCTAGCCCACTAGCGGGCCTTGGCGACGAGCTGTACTTC.

In its sample, this clonotype was seen many times. The chain combines TRBV24-1 with TRBJ2-1, with a tentative D call TRBD1 (6 bases). Germline CDR1 reads KGHDR; CDR2 reads SFDVKD. The V end lost 5 bases, the J end lost 6 bases, and 19 bases lay between the germline ends. This CDR3 has 16 amino acids. The DNA of the CDR3 is TGTGCCACCAGTGGACAGGCAGGGACCGCACGCAATGAGCAGTTCTTC. This sequence encodes CATSGQAGTARNEQFF.

At least ten counts were recorded for this clonotype. The CDR3 DNA reads TGTGCCACCAGCAAACACTTTCCGGGACAGGGGGCTTACGAGCAGTACTTC. Translated, it gives CATSKHFPGQGAYEQYF. This chain links TRBV15 with TRBJ2-7; 12 nucleotides align to TRBD1. Germline assignment: CDR1 LNHNV and CDR2 YYDKDF (reference sequence). CDR3 length equals 17 residues. V shed 4 bases, J shed 4 bases, and the junction held 11 bases outside the gene matches.

The V and J genes are TRBV11-2 and TRBJ2-1, with 15 nucleotides matching TRBD2. CDR1 is SGHAT, CDR2 FQNNGV, per germline. The CDR3 totals 16 residues. J gave up 7 bases and V 4 bases, and 5 bases lay outside the gene matches. In DNA form, the CDR3 reads TGTGCCAGCAGCTACTCCGGGACTAGCGGGAGGAATGAGCAGTTCTTC. Translating gives CASSYSGTSGRNEQFF.

About this clonotype itself: A much larger clonotype is one base distant, so this may be a read error. The DNA for the CDR3 is TGTGCCACCAGTGATTTGCGGGTAAATGAGCGGTTCTTC. Residues: CATSDLRVNERFF. The V call is TRBV24-1, the J call TRBJ2-1; D is uncertain. This CDR3 has 13 amino acids. Germline V lookup: CDR1 KGHDR, CDR2 SFDVKD.

The sample holds many counts of this clonotype. CDR3 sequence: CASSPGRDRGLHAEAFF. The CDR3 DNA reads TGTGCCAGCAGCCCCGGGAGGGACAGGGGGCTTCACGCTGAAGCTTTCTTT. The rearrangement joins TRBV11-2 to TRBJ1-1; 12 positions match TRBD1. The CDR3 is 17 residues long. The ends lost 5 bases at V and 6 bases at J; junction bases unmatched: 13. The germline gives CDR1 SGHAT, CDR2 FQNNGV.

This clonotype was recorded many times. The chain combines TRBV7-8 with TRBJ1-5, with TRBD1 as a possible D gene (5 bases). The length of the CDR3 is 15 residues. CDR1 is SGHVS and CDR2 is FQNEAQ in the germline V gene. With 1 base removed from V and 5 bases from J, the gap between germline ends came to 12 bases. CDR3 sequence reads: CASSLDGGMYQPQHF. CDR3 in DNA: TGTGCCAGCAGCTTAGATGGGGGAATGTATCAGCCCCAGCATTTT. Based on the CDR3 plus reference TRBV7-8 and TRBJ1-5, the full variable domain is GAGVSQSPRYKVAKRGQDVALRCDPISGHVSLFWYQQALGQGPEFLTYFQNEAQLDKSGLPSDRFFAERPEGSVSTLKIQRTQQEDSAVYLCASSLDGGMYQPQHFGDGTRLSIL.

This clonotype was counted ten times or more. This rearrangement joins TRBV18 to TRBJ2-3; TRBD1 or TRBD2 may be the D gene (6 bases each). Looked up from germline, CDR1 is KGHSH and CDR2 is LQKENI. With 3 bases removed from V and 0 bases from J, the gap between germline ends came to 13 bases. This CDR3 region has 16 residues. The CDR3 sequence: CASSPGTGASTDTQYF. CDR3 DNA sequence: TGTGCCAGCTCACCGGGAACGGGGGCTAGCACAGATACGCAGTATTTT.

J is TRBJ2-7 and V is TRBV10-1, with TRBD1 matching over 9 bases. From germline, CDR1 is WNHNN and CDR2 SYGVQD (reference sequence). The CDR3 is 13 residues long. Trimming removed 0 bases from V and 9 bases from J; junction bases left unmatched: 3. CDR3 loop: CASSESRTGVQYF. The CDR3 bases are TGCGCCAGCAGTGAGTCTAGGACAGGGGTGCAGTACTTC.

The V gene is TRBV4-3, the J gene TRBJ2-1; TRBD1 aligns across 12 bases. This CDR3 region has 20 residues. The ends lost 4 bases at V and 2 bases at J; junction bases unmatched: 15. Looked up from germline, CDR1 is LGHNA and CDR2 is YSLEER. CDR3 amino acids: CASSRSGTGGWREAYNEQFF. The CDR3 nucleotides are TGCGCCAGCAGCCGATCCGGGACAGGGGGCTGGCGGGAGGCCTACAATGAGCAGTTCTTC.

This clonotype was counted at least ten times. This chain links TRBV5-1 with TRBJ2-5; perhaps TRBD1 as D (6 bases). CDR1 is SGHRS and CDR2 is YFSETQ in the germline V gene. V lost 7 bases to trimming and J lost 2 bases, with 15 bases between them. This CDR3 region has 14 residues. CDR3 DNA: TGCGCCAGCCAAATGGACAGCGGACAAGAGACCCAGTACTTC. This codes for CASQMDSGQETQYF.

This clonotype was seen ten or more times. The rearrangement links TRBV2 to TRBJ1-1; D remains unclear. CDR1 is SNHLY and CDR2 is FYNNEI in the germline V gene. Trimming cost V 1 base and J 3 bases, with 6 bases left between them. The CDR3 is 13 residues long. CDR3 sequence: CASSEGVYTEAFF. The CDR3 DNA reads TGTGCCAGCAGTGAAGGGGTTTACACTGAAGCTTTCTTT.

This clonotype has only a few counts. The rearrangement joins TRBV18 to TRBJ2-1; 7 nucleotides align to TRBD1. The CDR3 runs 14 residues. V trimming: 2 bases; J trimming: 5 bases; junction bases outside the gene matches: 3. Germline CDR1 is KGHSH and CDR2 is LQKENI. CDR3 amino acids: CASSPSGQHNEQFF. CDR3 DNA sequence: TGTGCCAGCTCACCATCGGGACAGCACAATGAGCAGTTCTTC.

The rearrangement links TRBV5-6 to TRBJ1-2; D may be TRBD1 (6 bases). Deletions cut 2 bases from V and 8 bases from J, with 13 bases between. CDR3 size: 13 residues. Germline CDR1 is SGHDT and CDR2 is YYEEEE. The CDR3 here is CASSLMGAVGYTF. The CDR3 coding sequence is TGTGCCAGCAGCTTAATGGGGGCTGTCGGCTACACCTTC. Combining the CDR3 with reference TRBV5-6 and TRBJ1-2 gives the whole variable domain DAGVTQSPTHLIKTRGQQVTLRCSPKSGHDTVSWYQQALGQGPQFIFQYYEEEERQRGNFPDRFSGHQFPNYSSELNVNALLLGDSALYLCASSLMGAVGYTFGSGTRLTVV.

This rearrangement joins TRBV19 to TRBJ2-1; 8 nucleotides align to TRBD2. J gave up 9 bases and V 6 bases, and 13 bases lay outside the gene matches. From germline, CDR1 is LNHDA and CDR2 SQIVND (reference sequence). This CDR3 has 15 residues. In DNA, the CDR3 is TGTGCCAGTAGCCACGGTCCGGGACTAGTTATTGAGCAGTTCTTC. This translates into CASSHGPGLVIEQFF.